This record covers a single TCR beta chain. Its target is unknown. This sample was taken from a study of regulatory T cells in long-lasting Graves disease. General study results and limits: There was favoring of TRBV28, TRBJ1-2 and TRBJ2-5 in persistent disease.

Relying on iRepertoire HTBI primers and Arm-PCR of CDR3 regions, the team built TCR beta libraries. TCRdb called the multiplex PCR reads again in MiXCR, with one record for every CDR3 protein. The table records 600,000 to 850,000 distinct CDR3 sequences, around 32% of them present only once. The CDR3 length is 16 residues. Germline CDR1 and CDR2: SGHRS and YFSETQ. V lost 1 base and J lost 6; bases outside the gene matches: 9. The time point is: persistent/refractory GD, antithyroid drugs over 5 years with positive TRAb. Isolated PBMC RNA provided the starting material for the TCR library. The V gene is TRBV5-1, the J gene TRBJ2-2; 7 bases fit TRBD1. Source: peripheral blood mononuclear cells (PBMCs), taken when the disease was refractory, from a patient treated with antithyroid drugs. This TCR was sampled from a female donor with Graves disease. CDR3 nucleotides: TGCGCCAGCAGCTTGCCCGACAGGGTTGTAGCCGGGGAGCTGTTTTTT. As protein: CASSLPDRVVAGELFF. The variable domain in full, completed from reference TRBV5-1 and TRBJ2-2, reads KAGVTQTPRYLIKTRGQQVTLSCSPISGHRSVSWYQQTPGQGLQFLFEYFSETQRNKGNFPGRFSGRQFSNSRSEMNVSTLELGDSALYLCASSLPDRVVAGELFFGEGSRLTVL.